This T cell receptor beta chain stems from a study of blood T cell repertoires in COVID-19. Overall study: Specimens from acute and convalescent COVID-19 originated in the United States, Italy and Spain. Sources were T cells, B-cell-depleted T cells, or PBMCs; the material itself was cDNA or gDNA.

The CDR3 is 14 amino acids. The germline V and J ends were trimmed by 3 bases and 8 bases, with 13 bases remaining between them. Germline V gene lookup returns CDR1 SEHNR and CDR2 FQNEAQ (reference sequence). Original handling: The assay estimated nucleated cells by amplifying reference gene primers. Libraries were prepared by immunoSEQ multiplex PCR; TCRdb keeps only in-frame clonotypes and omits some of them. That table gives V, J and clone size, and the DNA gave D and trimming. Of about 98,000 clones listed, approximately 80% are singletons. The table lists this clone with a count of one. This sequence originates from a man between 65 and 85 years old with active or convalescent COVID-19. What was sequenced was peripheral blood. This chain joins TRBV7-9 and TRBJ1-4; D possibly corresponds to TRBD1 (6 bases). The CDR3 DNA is TGTGCCAGCAGCTTGGGGGCTGGCCGCGAAAAACTGTTTTTT. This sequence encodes CASSLGAGREKLFF.